The clone carrying this T cell receptor (beta chain) was seen a single time. Its antigen is unidentified. The sample comes from a study of OX40 agonist ivuxolimab in advanced cancers. The study's findings and limits: On average, CD8+ T cells showed a greater number of expanded clones than CD4+.

Libraries were prepared by immunoSEQ multiplex PCR; TCRdb keeps only in-frame clonotypes and omits some of them. The sample lists roughly 76,000 clones, over 75% occurring once. The source was CD4+ or CD8+ T cells sorted from blood, collected in a trial of the OX40 agonist ivuxolimab. This clonotype originated in an adult with an advanced solid tumor such as melanoma, head and neck, liver or kidney cancer.

CDR3 region: CASTTTPANTGELFF. CDR3 DNA: TGTGCCAGCACCACGACACCGGCGAACACCGGGGAGCTGTTTTTT. The chain is built from TRBV6-5 and TRBJ2-2; no clear D gene. V lost 7 bases and J lost 0, with 12 bases in between. The CDR3 is 15 residues long. Germline V gives CDR1 MNHEY, CDR2 SVGAGI.